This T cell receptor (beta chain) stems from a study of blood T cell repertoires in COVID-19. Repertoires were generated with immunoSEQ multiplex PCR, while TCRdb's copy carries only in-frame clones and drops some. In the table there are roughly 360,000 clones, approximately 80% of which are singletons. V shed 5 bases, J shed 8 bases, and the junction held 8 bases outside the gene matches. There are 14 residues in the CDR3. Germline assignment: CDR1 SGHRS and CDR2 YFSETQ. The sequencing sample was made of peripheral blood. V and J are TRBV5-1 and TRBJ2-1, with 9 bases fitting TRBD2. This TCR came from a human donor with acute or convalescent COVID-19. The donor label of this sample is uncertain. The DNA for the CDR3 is TGCGCCAGCAGAATAGCGGGAGATTGGGATGAGCAGTTCTTC. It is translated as CASRIAGDWDEQFF.